These 13 T cell receptor beta chains originate from one sample sequenced in a study of control samples from healthy donors and cancer patients (TCRdb year 2020). The library was generated by the immunoSEQ multiplex PCR assay. TCRdb limited this immuneACCESS table to in-frame rearrangements with V and J called. A share of clones is missing; checked studies link under half to unresolved V genes, and the rest is unexplained. For this sample there are tens of thousands of clones; roughly 87% appear just once. Over 13% of the sample is taken by the ten largest. The sample taken for sequencing was PBMCs. The receptors come from a man aged 55-75 years with head and neck cancer.

The V and J genes are TRBV19 and TRBJ2-2; D ambiguous. This CDR3 region has 13 residues. The V end was cut by 2 bases, the J end by 2 bases, with 3 bases between. Per the germline V gene, CDR1 is LNHDA and CDR2 is SQIVND (reference sequence). CDR3 sequence reads: CASSITNTGELFF. CDR3 nucleotide sequence: TGTGCCAGTAGTATAACAAACACCGGGGAGCTGTTTTTT.

J is TRBJ1-5 and V is TRBV30, with unresolved D. CDR3 length equals 13 residues. Germline CDR1 GTSNPN, CDR2 SVGIG (reference sequence). Between the trimmed V and J ends, which lost 2 bases and 6 bases, there was a span of 11 bases. The CDR3 region has the DNA TGTGCCTGGAGTCCCGGATCGCTTCAGCCCCAGCATTTT. This encodes CAWSPGSLQPQHF.

The chain uses TRBV9 and TRBJ2-3; D is unresolved. The germline V gene has CDR1 SGDLS and CDR2 YYNGEE. Deletions cut 3 bases from V and 11 bases from J, with 10 bases between. This CDR3 is 11 amino acids long. CDR3 in amino acids: CASSDSEGQYF. The CDR3 coding sequence is TGTGCCAGCAGCGACAGCGAAGGGCAGTATTTT.

This chain uses TRBV11-1 with TRBJ1-4, with 8 bases that match TRBD1. J lost 4 bases, V lost 5 bases, and 6 bases had no gene match. The CDR3 covers 15 residues. The germline V gene encodes CDR1 SGHAT and CDR2 FQDESV (reference sequence). CDR3 sequence (DNA): TGTGCCAGCAGCGACCGGGGACAGGTTAATGAAAAACTGTTTTTT. Residues: CASSDRGQVNEKLFF.

This clone appeared a few times. The V gene is TRBV5-1, the J gene TRBJ2-7, with 8 positions matching TRBD1. Germline V gene lookup returns CDR1 SGHRS and CDR2 YFSETQ. V shed 7 bases and J 0 bases; nucleotides not matched to a gene: 6. The CDR3 length is 14 residues. The CDR3 protein is CASARGPTSYEQYF. In DNA, the CDR3 is TGCGCCAGCGCCAGGGGGCCCACCTCCTACGAGCAGTACTTC.

The chain combines TRBV12-3 or TRBV12-4 with TRBJ2-1; D gene ambiguous. CDR3 size: 13 residues. V gave up 3 bases and J gave up 8 bases, with 11 bases separating them. The CDR3 region has the DNA TGTGCCAGCAGTTTCTGGGGTAGTTATGAGCAGTTCTTC. Its translation is CASSFWGSYEQFF.

The V and J genes are TRBV2 and TRBJ1-5; TRBD1 is a possible D gene (6 bases). V lost 4 bases, J lost 5 bases, and 15 bases lay in between. The germline V gene encodes CDR1 SNHLY and CDR2 FYNNEI. The CDR3 spans 15 residues. DNA of the CDR3: TGTGCCAGCAGTGGGGACATGCCCCAGTATCAGCCCCAGCATTTT. Encoded protein: CASSGDMPQYQPQHF.

The J gene is TRBJ2-5, the V gene TRBV2; the match to TRBD1 covers 7 bases. Looked up from germline, CDR1 is SNHLY and CDR2 is FYNNEI. CDR3 length: 15 residues. Trimming took 2 bases from V and 2 from J; bases not matched to a gene: 5. CDR3 nucleotides: TGTGCCAGCAGTGAACAGGGACAGCAACAAGAGACCCAGTACTTC. This codes for CASSEQGQQQETQYF.

The chain recombines TRBV5-4 with TRBJ1-2; D possibly corresponds to TRBD1 (6 bases). The V end was cut by 0 bases, the J end by 8 bases, with 14 bases between. The CDR3 runs to 14 residues. Germline CDR1 is SGHNT and CDR2 is YYREEE (reference sequence). CDR3 DNA: TGTGCCAGCAGCTTGGATTCGGGGGCGCGGGGCTACACCTTC. It is translated as CASSLDSGARGYTF.

The rearrangement joins TRBV5-1 to TRBJ2-3; possible D gene TRBD1, 5 bases. This CDR3 is 16 amino acids long. Germline CDR1 reads SGHRS; CDR2 reads YFSETQ. V was cut by 0 bases and J by 4 bases, with 15 bases left in between. CDR3 amino acids: CASSLAVGWGSDTQYF. The CDR3 coding sequence is TGCGCCAGCAGCTTGGCCGTGGGATGGGGCTCAGATACGCAGTATTTT.

The rearrangement links TRBV27 to TRBJ1-1; 7 nucleotides line up with TRBD1. Per germline, CDR1 MNHEY and CDR2 SMNVEV (reference sequence). J was trimmed by 7 bases and V by 5 bases; bases with no gene match: 10. This CDR3 contains 14 residues. The DNA of the CDR3 is TGTGCCAGCAGTACAAGACAGGGCACGATTGAAGCTTTCTTT. Translated: CASSTRQGTIEAFF.

The V call is TRBV20-1, the J call TRBJ1-4; a weak D match, TRBD1 (5 bases). CDR3 length: 12 residues. The V and J ends lost 3 bases and 8 bases respectively, with 10 bases between them. CDR1 and CDR2 from the germline V gene are DFQATT and SNEGSKA (reference sequence). For the CDR3, the DNA is TGCAGTGCTAGTTGGAGGGGAGAAAAACTGTTTTTT. This codes for CSASWRGEKLFF.

The J gene is TRBJ2-7, the V gene TRBV6-5; TRBD2 matches 15 bases. This CDR3 region has 16 residues. J gave up 4 bases and V 4 bases, and 5 bases lay outside the gene matches. CDR1 MNHEY and CDR2 SVGAGI come from the germline V gene. CDR3 amino acids: CASSSTGTSGRYEQYF. DNA of the CDR3: TGTGCCAGCAGTTCGACCGGGACTAGCGGGAGGTACGAGCAGTACTTC.